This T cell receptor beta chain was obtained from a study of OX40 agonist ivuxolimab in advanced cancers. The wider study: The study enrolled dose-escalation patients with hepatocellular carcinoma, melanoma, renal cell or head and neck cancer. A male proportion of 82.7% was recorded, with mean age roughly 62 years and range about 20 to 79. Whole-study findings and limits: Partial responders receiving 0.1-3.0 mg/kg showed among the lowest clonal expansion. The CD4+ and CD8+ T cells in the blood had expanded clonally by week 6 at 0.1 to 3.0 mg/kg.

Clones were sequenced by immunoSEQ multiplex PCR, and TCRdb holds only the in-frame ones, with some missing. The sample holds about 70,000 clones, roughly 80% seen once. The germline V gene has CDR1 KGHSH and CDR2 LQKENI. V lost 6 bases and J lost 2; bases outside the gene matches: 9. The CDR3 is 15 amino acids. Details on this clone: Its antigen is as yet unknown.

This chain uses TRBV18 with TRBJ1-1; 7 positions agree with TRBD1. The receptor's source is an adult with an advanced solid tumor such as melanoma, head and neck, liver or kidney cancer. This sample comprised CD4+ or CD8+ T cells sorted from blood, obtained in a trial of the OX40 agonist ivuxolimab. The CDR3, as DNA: TGTGCCAGCTCCTCGTTGACAGGGCCTAACACTGAAGCTTTCTTT. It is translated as CASSSLTGPNTEAFF.